One and the same sample provided the 17 T cell receptor beta chains below, sequenced in a study of T-cell memory formation after mild COVID-19. Each CDR3 protein is one row after TCRdb ran MiXCR on the 5' RACE reads. There are around 340,000 distinct CDR3 sequences in the sample; roughly 21% occur only once, and approximately 12% lies in the top ten. The sequenced material came from PBMCs or a T cell subset sorted from them (not recorded which). Source of these receptors: an adult woman who had mild COVID-19 (a few samples of this study predate the infection). Cell type and time point are not known.

V usage is TRBV10-3 and J usage is TRBJ1-1, with 7 bases identical to TRBD1. This CDR3 region has 16 residues. V gave up 0 bases and J gave up 0 bases; unmatched junction bases: 4. CDR1 and CDR2 from the germline V gene are ENHRY and SYGVKD. The CDR3 DNA sequence: TGTGCCATCAGTGAGTCGACGGGACAGTTGAACACTGAAGCTTTCTTT. Protein product: CAISESTGQLNTEAFF.

This chain joins TRBV12-3 or TRBV12-4 and TRBJ1-1; 8 bases map to TRBD1. V lost 4 bases to trimming and J lost 4 bases; unmatched junction nucleotides: 11. There are 16 residues in the CDR3. CDR3 sequence: CASSYGTGLASTEAFF. The CDR3 nucleotides read TGTGCCAGCAGTTATGGGACAGGCCTAGCGAGCACTGAAGCTTTCTTT.

The chain uses TRBV6-1 and TRBJ2-7; TRBD2 might be the D (5 bases). This CDR3 is built from 13 residues. The V and J ends lost 3 bases and 7 bases respectively, with 13 bases between them. Germline loops: CDR1 MNHNS, CDR2 SASEGT. The CDR3 region has the DNA TGTGCCAGCAGTGACAACACGGGGTGGGAGCAGTACTTC. Its protein is CASSDNTGWEQYF.

This clonotype was seen many times. The CDR3 region has the DNA TGTGCCAGCAGCGTTGCTAGCGGGTCTACAGATACGCAGTATTTT. It yields the protein CASSVASGSTDTQYF. The genes are TRBV9 and TRBJ2-3, with TRBD2 matching 8 bases. With V trimmed by 2 bases and J by 3 bases, 5 bases remained unmatched. The CDR3 contains 15 residues. Per the germline V gene, CDR1 is SGDLS and CDR2 is YYNGEE.

The CDR3 spells CSARPGGFDNSPLHF. The CDR3 DNA is TGCAGTGCTAGACCCGGGGGCTTCGATAATTCACCCCTCCACTTT. J is TRBJ1-6 and V is TRBV20-1, with D possibly being TRBD1 (6 bases). CDR1 DFQATT and CDR2 SNEGSKA come from the germline V gene (reference sequence). This CDR3 has 15 amino acids. The V gene lost 2 bases and the J gene lost 5 bases, with 13 bases spanning the gap.

There are a few counts of this clonotype. The chain recombines TRBV5-4 with TRBJ2-5; D might be TRBD1 (5 bases). The CDR3 loop spans 14 amino acids. V lost 0 bases and J 2 bases, leaving 8 bases between the germline ends. Germline V gene sequence: CDR1 SGHNT, CDR2 YYREEE (reference sequence). CDR3 coding DNA: TGTGCCAGCAGCTTGGGACAGCGTCAAGAGACCCAGTACTTC. Encoded protein: CASSLGQRQETQYF.

This chain uses TRBV20-1 with TRBJ1-5; 11 nucleotides line up with TRBD1. CDR1 DFQATT and CDR2 SNEGSKA come from the germline V gene (reference sequence). The CDR3 contains 14 residues. Losses at the gene ends were 0 bases for V and 7 bases for J; bases not matched to a gene: 2. The CDR3: CSAREGQGGQPQHF. The CDR3 DNA sequence: TGCAGTGCTAGAGAGGGACAGGGGGGGCAGCCCCAGCATTTT.

This clonotype was counted between two and nine times. This chain connects TRBV12-3 or TRBV12-4 to TRBJ2-7, with D possibly being TRBD1 (5 bases). V gave up 4 bases and J gave up 2 bases, with 6 bases separating them. There are 12 residues in the CDR3. This chain's CDR3 is CASSWTPYEQYF. Here the CDR3 DNA reads TGTGCCAGCAGTTGGACACCCTACGAGCAGTACTTC.

This clonotype was counted between two and nine times. This chain connects TRBV15 to TRBJ2-5, with D perhaps matching TRBD1 or TRBD2 (5 bases each). This CDR3 has 15 residues. Trimming took 3 bases from V and 2 from J, leaving 13 bases between them. Germline CDR1 is LNHNV and CDR2 is YYDKDF (reference sequence). CDR3: CATSSAQGRQETQYF. DNA of the CDR3: TGTGCCACCAGCAGTGCGCAGGGACGGCAAGAGACCCAGTACTTC.

The table lists this clonotype with a few counts. This chain connects TRBV7-9 to TRBJ1-1; D may be TRBD1 (5 bases). Trimming stripped 5 bases from V and 7 bases from J, with 14 bases between. This CDR3 has 13 amino acids. Germline V gives CDR1 SEHNR, CDR2 FQNEAQ (reference sequence). CDR3 sequence reads: CASSPAGGGEAFF. The CDR3 DNA follows: TGTGCCAGCAGCCCCGCGGGGGGGGGTGAAGCTTTCTTT.

The rearrangement joins TRBV7-9 to TRBJ2-1; tentatively, D is TRBD1 or TRBD2 (5 bases each). Trimming stripped 4 bases from V and 1 base from J, with 26 bases between. Germline V gene sequence: CDR1 SEHNR, CDR2 FQNEAQ (reference sequence). The CDR3 covers 20 residues. The CDR3 reads CASSYSRQSTGVGSYNEQFF. The CDR3 DNA sequence: TGTGCCAGCAGCTACTCACGACAGAGCACCGGGGTGGGATCCTACAATGAGCAGTTCTTC.

This clonotype was counted many times. The CDR3 nucleotides are TGTGCCAGCAGTTTCGGGACTAGCGGCTACGAGCAGTACTTC. It codes for CASSFGTSGYEQYF. The rearrangement joins TRBV6-5 to TRBJ2-7, with 11 bases identical to TRBD2. The germline CDR1 and CDR2 sequences are MNHEY and SVGAGI. The V gene end was trimmed by 4 bases and the J gene end by 3 bases; junction bases not matched to a gene: 2. CDR3 length: 14 amino acids.

This clonotype was detected only a few times. The chain recombines TRBV6-5 with TRBJ2-2; D may be TRBD1 (5 bases). The CDR3 loop spans 15 amino acids. Between the trimmed V and J ends, which lost 6 bases and 5 bases, there was a span of 16 bases. CDR1 MNHEY and CDR2 SVGAGI come from the germline V gene. The CDR3 loop is CASRSWQGGTGELFF. CDR3 bases: TGTGCCAGCAGATCTTGGCAGGGTGGGACCGGGGAGCTGTTTTTT.

Only a few counts were recorded for this clonotype. The chain employs TRBV7-2 and TRBJ2-7, with TRBD2 matching 10 bases. This CDR3 has 14 amino acids. The V segment lost 6 bases and the J segment 8 bases; nucleotides outside the gene matches: 10. The germline CDR1 and CDR2 sequences are SGHTA and FQGNSA. In DNA form, the CDR3 reads TGTGCCAGCAGTTTGGGGACTAGCGTAGGGAAGCAGTACTTC. It is translated as CASSLGTSVGKQYF.

This clonotype was counted only a few times. The chain uses TRBV12-3 or TRBV12-4 and TRBJ2-7; tentative D call: TRBD1 (6 bases). Trimming pared 4 bases from V and 0 bases from J, leaving 13 bases between. The CDR3 is 15 amino acids. CDR3 in DNA: TGTGCCAGCAGTTCCCCAGGGGCTTTCTCCTACGAGCAGTACTTC. As protein: CASSSPGAFSYEQYF.

This clonotype occurred many times. The chain joins TRBV12-3 or TRBV12-4 to TRBJ1-2; D is unclear. The length of the CDR3 is 16 residues. Trimming took 3 bases from V and 0 from J, leaving 14 bases between them. CDR3 DNA: TGTGCCAGCAGTTTTGAGGCGGCAGGCGCTAACTATGGCTACACCTTC. It specifies CASSFEAAGANYGYTF.

In its sample, this clonotype was seen once. The CDR3 loop is CSVVQGLTGELFF. The CDR3 nucleotides are TGCAGCGTTGTACAGGGGTTGACCGGGGAGCTGTTTTTT. The chain combines TRBV29-1 with TRBJ2-2; 7 positions match TRBD1. With V trimmed by 4 bases and J by 5 bases, 4 bases remained unmatched. The CDR3 length is 13 residues. Germline V gene data show CDR1 as SQVTM and CDR2 as ANQGSEA.